Listed below are T cell receptor beta chains from one sample, sequenced in a study of shared clonotypes between healthy human individuals. Sequencing used immunoSEQ multiplex PCR; TCRdb keeps in-frame clones, though not all of them. Of roughly 700,000 clones listed, approximately 79% are singletons. Sequenced input: memory CD4+ T cells sorted from blood. These receptors were taken from a woman in her thirties in good health. Both conserved end residues are part of each CDR3. The order of the fields is J gene, V gene, D gene, clone size, CDR3 DNA, CDR3 protein. D genes are given only for firm matches. Only some rows state a clone size, as once, few, many or a class for expanded clones.

j_gene: TRBJ2-7; v_gene: TRBV5-4; d_gene: -; abundance: -; CDR3nt: TGTGCCAGCAGCCAGGGCGGGGTACGATACGAGCAGTACTTC; CDR3aa: CASSQGGVRYEQYF
j_gene: TRBJ2-3; v_gene: TRBV6-1; d_gene: TRBD2; abundance: once; CDR3nt: TGTGCCAGCAGTGAAGTTCCTAGCGGGCTCGTCCCTACGCAGTATTTT; CDR3aa: CASSEVPSGLVPTQYF
j_gene: TRBJ2-5; v_gene: TRBV15; d_gene: -; abundance: -; CDR3nt: TGTGCCACCAGCGGCAGTGGCAGACAAGAGACCCAGTACTTC; CDR3aa: CATSGSGRQETQYF
j_gene: TRBJ2-5; v_gene: TRBV29-1; d_gene: -; abundance: -; CDR3nt: TGCAGCGTCAGGGGTGGGGAAGAGACCCAGTACTTC; CDR3aa: CSVRGGEETQYF
j_gene: TRBJ2-3; v_gene: TRBV28; d_gene: -; abundance: -; CDR3nt: TGTGCCAGCAGTACCCCCACGACCCCAGGGGCAGATACGCAGTATTTT; CDR3aa: CASSTPTTPGADTQYF
j_gene: TRBJ1-5; v_gene: TRBV19; d_gene: -; abundance: -; CDR3nt: TGTGCCAGTAGTATAGGAGGGGGGAACAATCAGCCCCAGCATTTT; CDR3aa: CASSIGGGNNQPQHF
j_gene: TRBJ2-1; v_gene: TRBV4-1; d_gene: TRBD2; abundance: -; CDR3nt: TGCGCCAGCAGCCCTACGACTAGCGGCGGCTCCTACAATGAGCAGTTCTTC; CDR3aa: CASSPTTSGGSYNEQFF
j_gene: TRBJ2-2; v_gene: TRBV28; d_gene: -; abundance: few; CDR3nt: TGTGCCAGCAGTTCCCCGGGGGCGAGGGGCACCGGGGAGCTGTTTTTT; CDR3aa: CASSSPGARGTGELFF
j_gene: TRBJ1-1; v_gene: TRBV5-1; d_gene: -; abundance: -; CDR3nt: TGCGCCAGCAGCTTGGACCTCCGAGGAACTGAAGCTTTCTTT; CDR3aa: CASSLDLRGTEAFF
j_gene: TRBJ2-1; v_gene: TRBV1; d_gene: -; abundance: -; CDR3nt: TGCACCAGCAGCTATATCACTAGCGGGAGTCGCAGAGGAGGTAGTGGCTACAATGAGCAGTTCTTC; CDR3aa: CTSSYITSGSRRGGSGYNEQFF
j_gene: TRBJ2-2; v_gene: TRBV10-1; d_gene: TRBD1; abundance: -; CDR3nt: TGCGCCAGCAGTCTGGGACAGGGAATAGCCGGGGAGCTGTTTTTT; CDR3aa: CASSLGQGIAGELFF
j_gene: TRBJ2-7; v_gene: TRBV28; d_gene: TRBD1; abundance: few; CDR3nt: TGTGCCAGCAGCTCGGGACAGACCTACGAGCAGTACTTC; CDR3aa: CASSSGQTYEQYF
j_gene: TRBJ2-2; v_gene: TRBV7-2; d_gene: TRBD1; abundance: -; CDR3nt: TGTGCCAGCAGCCGGACAGGGGAGAATACCGGGGAGCTGTTTTTT; CDR3aa: CASSRTGENTGELFF
j_gene: TRBJ1-5; v_gene: TRBV5-8; d_gene: -; abundance: -; CDR3nt: TGTGCCAGCAGCTTGGCCGCCAGGGGTCCCCAGCATTTT; CDR3aa: CASSLAARGPQHF
j_gene: TRBJ2-3; v_gene: TRBV7-6; d_gene: -; abundance: -; CDR3nt: TGTGCCAGCAGCTTAGGTTTAGGGCAGGCAAGGGTAGATACGCAGTATTTT; CDR3aa: CASSLGLGQARVDTQYF
j_gene: TRBJ2-7; v_gene: TRBV27; d_gene: -; abundance: once; CDR3nt: TGTGCCAGCAGTACCATCCACGAGCAGTACTTC; CDR3aa: CASSTIHEQYF
j_gene: TRBJ1-5; v_gene: TRBV5-3; d_gene: TRBD1; abundance: -; CDR3nt: TGTGCCAGAAGCTTGTGGCTCCGGGACAGGTATAGCAATCAGCCCCAGCATTTT; CDR3aa: CARSLWLRDRYSNQPQHF
j_gene: TRBJ2-7; v_gene: TRBV28; d_gene: TRBD2; abundance: -; CDR3nt: TGTGCCAGCAGTTCCGGACCGGGACTAGTTAGCCACGAGCAGTACTTC; CDR3aa: CASSSGPGLVSHEQYF
j_gene: TRBJ1-2; v_gene: TRBV6-5; d_gene: -; abundance: -; CDR3nt: TGTGCCAGCAGTTACTCGAGAGGTGGAGGGGATGGCTACACCTTC; CDR3aa: CASSYSRGGGDGYTF
j_gene: TRBJ1-1; v_gene: TRBV5-1; d_gene: -; abundance: -; CDR3nt: TGCGCCAGCAGCGTCAGGGAAGGCACTGAAGCTTTCTTT; CDR3aa: CASSVREGTEAFF
j_gene: TRBJ1-4; v_gene: TRBV5-1; d_gene: TRBD1; abundance: few; CDR3nt: TGCGCCAGCAGCGCCCAGGGGGATAATGAAAAACTGTTTTTT; CDR3aa: CASSAQGDNEKLFF
j_gene: TRBJ2-1; v_gene: TRBV5-1; d_gene: -; abundance: many; CDR3nt: TGCGCCAGCCGCCTAAGGCAAGGTGCGAGCTCCTACAATGAGCAGTTCTTC; CDR3aa: CASRLRQGASSYNEQFF